The source of this TCR beta chain is a study of shared clonotypes between healthy human individuals (dated by TCRdb to 2018 to 2020). Study-wide context: The cohort comprised a couple of women and three men aged 18 to 49 years. For each donor, CD4 naive and CD4 memory were each given three plates, CD8 naive was given two plates, and CD8 memory was given one plate. Blood TCR repertoires of about five healthy adults were deeply sequenced to estimate repertoire size and the extent of clonotype sharing between individuals. Different laboratories and diverse techniques were used to prepare libraries and sequence TCR repertoires, to increase sequencing depth and limit assay-specific biases. Between about 0.8 and 9 billion PBMCs per donor were obtained by leukapheresis.

In the case of this clone: This receptor's antigen is unknown. Qualities for individual bases were not recorded, and no much larger clone is one base off.

The germline ends are 19 bases apart after V is trimmed by 0 bases and J by 0 bases. The CDR3 sequence holds 19 residues, the cysteine and phenylalanine included. The entry retains the CDR3 DNA only, 57 bases that are in frame from base 1. Per the germline V gene, SGHRS is the CDR1 and YFSETQ is the CDR2. Using the deep immunoSEQ assay, multiplex PCR amplified TCR CDR3 regions from genomic DNA. For each cell subset, the extracted genomic DNA was distributed evenly across all wells of several immunoSEQ 96-well plates, and each plate served as one replicate. For sorted subsets, around 200 ng genomic DNA, equal to 30,000 to 35,000 T cell genomes, was loaded into each replicate PCR. Purified libraries were measured with a Qubit 3.0 fluorometer, size-checked on a Bioanalyzer 2100, and measured again with the KAPA Library Quantification kit. Every immunoSEQ 96-well plate was sequenced on a separate single-read 150-cycle Illumina NextSeq 550 flow cell. Concerning the study's data processing: Because the immunoSEQ output included only junctional sequences and no quality scores, the filtering could not be the same as the filtering used for full-length reads. Sequences were annotated with PyIR, a Python wrapper for IgBLAST v1.9, using IMGT germline references to assign V/J genes and CDR3. Reads with weak V/J assignments (E-value above 1e-6), missing CDR3, stop codons, out-of-frame junctions, or ambiguous translated residues were removed. V3J clonotypes were defined by identical inferred V gene, J gene, and CDR3 amino acid sequence. Percentage overlap between repertoires was computed as shared unique clonotypes divided by the size of the smaller repertoire. RTK rarefaction, the Chao1 estimator, and Recon v2.1 estimates of unobserved clonotypes were used to assess repertoire richness. Generation probabilities were computed with OLGA for all TCRbeta clonotypes obtained by the gDNA method from four donors. Here the immuneACCESS table is served through TCRdb, limited to in-frame sequences with V and J called. Missing clones are a known gap in these copies; in checked studies unresolved V genes cover under half, and the rest lacks a known reason. The DNA was the basis for D and trimming; V, J and clone size are from that table. The sample table contains about 1.1 million clones; only one count was recorded for approximately 78% of them. The ten largest account for 0.6% to 0.75% of the sample.

The paper as a whole reports these results and caveats: Naive subsets generally had larger estimated clonotype richness than memory subsets. Sampling was limited to blood, and TCR repertoires in tissue likely differ from TCR repertoires in blood. Across four donors, roughly 5.1% of naive CD4, approximately 3.6% of naive CD8, 2% to 2.5% of memory CD4, and 0.4% of memory CD8 clonotypes were shared. Incomplete sequencing was indicated by rarefaction of sorted-subset datasets, despite the large sequencing depth. Compared with non-shared clonotypes, the clonotypes found in all four sorted-subset donors had higher generation probabilities. Based on pairwise subsampling, the degree of clonotype sharing among donors was expected to be affected by sequencing depth. Because the study included only a small number of donors, the genetic and exposure-history diversity represented was limited.

The donors were healthy, HIV-negative adults who had no recently reported acute infections or vaccinations. Every donor was a Caucasian adult residing in Nashville, Tennessee, USA. Magnetic negative selection was used to enrich CD4+ T cells, after which naive cells were positively selected on CD45RA and the negative fraction became the memory subset. Blood was obtained by leukapheresis, after which PBMCs were separated by Ficoll-Histopaque density gradient centrifugation and cryopreserved in liquid nitrogen vapor phase. Purity and quantity of every magnetically sorted T cell population were checked by analytical flow cytometry. Each sorted fraction had its genomic DNA isolated and then quantified by UV absorbance on a Nanodrop 2000c.

Source material: memory CD4+ T cells from PBMCs. The sample's cell subset or site label, decoded: CD45RA-negative fraction. The origin of this receptor is a man aged 18 to 35 in good health. Some clones in this sample may be carry-over from other donors' samples. The chain links TRBV5-1 with TRBJ2-4, with TRBD2 as a weak D call on 6 bases. The DNA sequence is given as TGCGCCAGCAGCTTGGCCTTAGGAACAGGAGGGATAGCCAAAAACATTCAGTACTTC. Its translation reads: CASSLALGTGGIAKNIQYF.